This T cell receptor (beta chain) was documented in a study of glioma-infiltrating T cells. Study-wide points: Tissue-blood divergence was below expectation in non-neoplastic patients, above in gliomas. CDR3 overlap between tissue and blood was very small.

Using RNA template, CDR3s of TCR alpha and beta were amplified with iRepertoire arm-PCR. Tissue mRNA or PBMC total RNA, roughly 85-450 ng, went into one-step reverse transcription and amplification. TCRdb analysed the multiplex PCR reads with MiXCR anew, one entry per CDR3 protein. The table lists 150,000 to 200,000 distinct CDR3 sequences, approximately 30% of them singletons. As to this clonotype: The antigen remains unidentified.

The V end was cut by 0 bases, the J end by 8 bases, with 23 bases between. CDR1 is LGHNA, CDR2 YNFKEQ, per germline. The CDR3 covers 17 residues. The sequenced sample consisted of glioma tissue, nonneoplastic brain tissue, or PBMCs (not recorded which). The origin of this receptor is a human donor with low-grade glioma or glioblastoma, undergoing nonglioma brain surgery, or in good health (not recorded which). The gene calls are TRBV4-2 and TRBJ2-7, with D possibly TRBD1 on 5 matching bases. CDR3 sequence: CASSQDLSLGASYKQYF. CDR3 nucleotides: TGTGCCAGCAGCCAAGACCTGAGCTTAGGGGCTTCTTACAAGCAGTACTTC.